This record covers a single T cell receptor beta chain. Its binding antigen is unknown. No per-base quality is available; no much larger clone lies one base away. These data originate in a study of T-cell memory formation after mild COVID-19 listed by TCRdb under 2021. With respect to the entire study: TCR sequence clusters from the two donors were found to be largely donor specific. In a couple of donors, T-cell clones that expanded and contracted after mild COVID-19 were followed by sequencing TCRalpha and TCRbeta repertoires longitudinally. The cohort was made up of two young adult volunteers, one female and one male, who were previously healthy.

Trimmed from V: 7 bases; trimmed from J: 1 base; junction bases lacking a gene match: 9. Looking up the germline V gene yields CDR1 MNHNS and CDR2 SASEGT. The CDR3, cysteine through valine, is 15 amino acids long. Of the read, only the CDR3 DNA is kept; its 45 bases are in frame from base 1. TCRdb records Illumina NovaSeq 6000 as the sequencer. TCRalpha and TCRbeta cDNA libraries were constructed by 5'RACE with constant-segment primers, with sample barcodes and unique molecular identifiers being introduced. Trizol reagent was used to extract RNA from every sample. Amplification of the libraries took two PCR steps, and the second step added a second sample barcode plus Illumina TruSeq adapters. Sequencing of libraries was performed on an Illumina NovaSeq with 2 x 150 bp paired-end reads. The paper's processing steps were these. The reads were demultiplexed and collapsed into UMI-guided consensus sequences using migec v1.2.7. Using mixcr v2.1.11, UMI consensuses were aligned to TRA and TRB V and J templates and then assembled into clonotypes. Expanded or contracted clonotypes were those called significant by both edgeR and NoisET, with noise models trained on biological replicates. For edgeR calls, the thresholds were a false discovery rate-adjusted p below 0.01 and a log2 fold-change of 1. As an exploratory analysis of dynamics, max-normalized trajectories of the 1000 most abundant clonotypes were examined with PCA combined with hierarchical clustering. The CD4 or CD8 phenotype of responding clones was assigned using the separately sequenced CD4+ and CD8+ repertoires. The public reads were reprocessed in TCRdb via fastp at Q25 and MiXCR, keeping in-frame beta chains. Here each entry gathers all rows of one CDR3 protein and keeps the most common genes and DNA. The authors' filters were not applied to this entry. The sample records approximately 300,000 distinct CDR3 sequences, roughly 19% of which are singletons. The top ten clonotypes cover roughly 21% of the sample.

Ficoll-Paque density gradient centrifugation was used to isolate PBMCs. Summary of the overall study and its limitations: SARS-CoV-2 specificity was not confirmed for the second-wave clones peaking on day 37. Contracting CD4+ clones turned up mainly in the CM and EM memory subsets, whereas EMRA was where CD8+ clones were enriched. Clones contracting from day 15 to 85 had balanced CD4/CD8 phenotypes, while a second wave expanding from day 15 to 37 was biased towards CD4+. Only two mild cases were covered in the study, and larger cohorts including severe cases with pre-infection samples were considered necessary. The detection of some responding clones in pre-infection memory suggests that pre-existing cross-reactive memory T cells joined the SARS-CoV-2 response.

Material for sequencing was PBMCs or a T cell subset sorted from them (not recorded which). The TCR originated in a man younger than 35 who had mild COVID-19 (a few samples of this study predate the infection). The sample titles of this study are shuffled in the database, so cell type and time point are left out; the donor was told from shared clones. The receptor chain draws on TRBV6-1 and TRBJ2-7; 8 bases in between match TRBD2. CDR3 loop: CASIPPGLGSYEQYV. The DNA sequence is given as TGTGCCAGCATCCCGCCGGGACTAGGATCCTACGAGCAGTACGTC.